This TCR beta chain is drawn from a study of technical replicates of blood from a handful of donors. The CDR3 contains 16 residues. CDR1 and CDR2 from the germline V gene are MGHRA and YSYEKL. Germline trimming cut 2 bases from V and 3 bases from J; bases unmatched to any gene: 7. The repertoire was sequenced with immunoSEQ multiplex PCR; TCRdb's copy has only in-frame clones and lacks some. The sample lists 68,000 or so clones, 95% to 98% seen once, with about 0.3% in the top ten. This TCR came from a human donor in good health. This rearrangement joins TRBV4-1 to TRBJ1-5, with 7 bases that match TRBD1. The sample consisted of T cells isolated from PBMCs. The CDR3, as DNA: TGCGCCAGCAGCCAAACTAGGACAGGCGTCAATCAGCCCCAGCATTTT. Residues: CASSQTRTGVNQPQHF.